These T cell receptor beta chains were read from a single sample in a study of T cell responses to AZD1222 COVID-19 vaccine. Sequencing was performed with immunoSEQ multiplex PCR; in TCRdb, only in-frame clones are kept and a portion is missing. The table shows about 96,000 clones, with under 90% occurring only once. The sample was peripheral blood, taken on day 0 of AZD1222 vaccination. Receptors were obtained from an adult in good health. Each CDR3 is given with its conserved first and last residue.

>TRBJ2-2|TRBV3-1/TRBV3-2
CASSQGVGELFF
>TRBJ2-5|TRBV9
CASTGDPLAPQETQYF
>TRBJ2-5|TRBV7-2
CASSSLPDVKTQYF
>TRBJ1-1|TRBV7-3
CASSPAGGLNTEAFF
>TRBJ2-5|TRBV3-1/TRBV3-2
CASTNPSGRAYETQYF
>TRBJ1-4|TRBV18
CASSPLGAVTNEKLFF
>TRBJ2-7|TRBV12-3/TRBV12-4
CASSFSRAYEQYF
>TRBJ1-5|TRBV19
CASRREGGDHPPQHF
>TRBJ1-5|TRBV7-9
CASTLGRGGNSNQPQHF
>TRBJ2-7|TRBV7-6
CASSPDSLFSYEQYF
>TRBJ2-3|TRBV9
CASSVEPRGGKGDTQYF
>TRBJ2-4|TRBV18
CASSPPGKRGIQYF
>TRBJ1-5|TRBV19
CASNRRTGATWGNQPQHF
>TRBJ2-1|TRBV14
CASSQLNGEQFF
>TRBJ2-2|TRBV6-2/TRBV6-3
CASSYLRGGELFF
>TRBJ1-5|TRBV28
CASSLWTGNSNQPQHF
>TRBJ2-3|TRBV12-5
CASAPDANTQYF
>TRBJ1-2|TRBV6-1
CASSEGAVWGYTF
>TRBJ1-1|TRBV28
CASSQGWTEAFF
>TRBJ2-2|TRBV3-1/TRBV3-2
CASSPGNRWNTGELFF
>TRBJ2-1|TRBV27
CASSPSPPSYNEQFF
>TRBJ2-3|TRBV28
CASSLWGDTQYF
>TRBJ2-7|TRBV19
CASSPQAAGGIYEQYF
>TRBJ1-5|TRBV30
CAWSEAGGFGNQPQHF
>TRBJ2-2|TRBV18
CASSPPSAGRGTGELFF
>TRBJ2-2|TRBV9
CASSVGDRVITGELFF
>TRBJ1-3|TRBV6-2/TRBV6-3
CASSSDWPSGNTIYF
>TRBJ2-1|TRBV3-1/TRBV3-2
CASSQGSASYNEQFF
>TRBJ1-5|TRBV28
CASSLAGAGGQPQHF
>TRBJ2-4|TRBV4-3
CASSQEAFGNIQYF
>TRBJ2-7|TRBV10-1
CASMGQGGPYEQYF
>TRBJ2-3|TRBV28
CASSLIQFTDTQYF
>TRBJ2-1|TRBV7-2
CASSPLGRTGNEQFF
>TRBJ2-7|TRBV6-5
CAYSLDRGDYEQYF
>TRBJ1-5|TRBV30
CAWSGLGRPQHF
>TRBJ1-1|TRBV9
CASSPDTGFGAFF
>TRBJ2-3|TRBV18
CASSPSTDTQYF
>TRBJ1-1|TRBV3-1/TRBV3-2
CASSQSPKTEAFF
>TRBJ2-5|TRBV9
CASTAGHGQETQYF
>TRBJ2-5|TRBV3-1/TRBV3-2
CASSQGAAGDRETQYF
>TRBJ1-5|TRBV28
CASSLGQGNQPQHF
>TRBJ1-6|TRBV3-1/TRBV3-2
CIGSSYNSPLHF
>TRBJ2-3|TRBV6-1
CASSEDMGGITDTQYF
>TRBJ1-5|TRBV5-6
CASSLVGGQPQHF
>TRBJ2-7|TRBV4-3
CASSQDTDPYTEQYF
>TRBJ2-1|TRBV4-3
CASSQALGSGYNEQFF
>TRBJ2-7|TRBV24-1
CATSPGQGRGSGGHEQYF
>TRBJ1-3|TRBV7-9
CASSLTRSGNTIYF
>TRBJ2-3|TRBV5-1
CASSLAGLAGVDTQYF
>TRBJ1-2|TRBV6-5
CASTASRGRFTF
>TRBJ2-3|TRBV27
CASSPQADTQYF
>TRBJ1-4|TRBV6-4
CASSDSGTRGEKLFF
>TRBJ1-1|TRBV7-6
CASSLAPQGVQINTEAFF
>TRBJ2-2|TRBV19
CASSIPGGYSDTGELFF